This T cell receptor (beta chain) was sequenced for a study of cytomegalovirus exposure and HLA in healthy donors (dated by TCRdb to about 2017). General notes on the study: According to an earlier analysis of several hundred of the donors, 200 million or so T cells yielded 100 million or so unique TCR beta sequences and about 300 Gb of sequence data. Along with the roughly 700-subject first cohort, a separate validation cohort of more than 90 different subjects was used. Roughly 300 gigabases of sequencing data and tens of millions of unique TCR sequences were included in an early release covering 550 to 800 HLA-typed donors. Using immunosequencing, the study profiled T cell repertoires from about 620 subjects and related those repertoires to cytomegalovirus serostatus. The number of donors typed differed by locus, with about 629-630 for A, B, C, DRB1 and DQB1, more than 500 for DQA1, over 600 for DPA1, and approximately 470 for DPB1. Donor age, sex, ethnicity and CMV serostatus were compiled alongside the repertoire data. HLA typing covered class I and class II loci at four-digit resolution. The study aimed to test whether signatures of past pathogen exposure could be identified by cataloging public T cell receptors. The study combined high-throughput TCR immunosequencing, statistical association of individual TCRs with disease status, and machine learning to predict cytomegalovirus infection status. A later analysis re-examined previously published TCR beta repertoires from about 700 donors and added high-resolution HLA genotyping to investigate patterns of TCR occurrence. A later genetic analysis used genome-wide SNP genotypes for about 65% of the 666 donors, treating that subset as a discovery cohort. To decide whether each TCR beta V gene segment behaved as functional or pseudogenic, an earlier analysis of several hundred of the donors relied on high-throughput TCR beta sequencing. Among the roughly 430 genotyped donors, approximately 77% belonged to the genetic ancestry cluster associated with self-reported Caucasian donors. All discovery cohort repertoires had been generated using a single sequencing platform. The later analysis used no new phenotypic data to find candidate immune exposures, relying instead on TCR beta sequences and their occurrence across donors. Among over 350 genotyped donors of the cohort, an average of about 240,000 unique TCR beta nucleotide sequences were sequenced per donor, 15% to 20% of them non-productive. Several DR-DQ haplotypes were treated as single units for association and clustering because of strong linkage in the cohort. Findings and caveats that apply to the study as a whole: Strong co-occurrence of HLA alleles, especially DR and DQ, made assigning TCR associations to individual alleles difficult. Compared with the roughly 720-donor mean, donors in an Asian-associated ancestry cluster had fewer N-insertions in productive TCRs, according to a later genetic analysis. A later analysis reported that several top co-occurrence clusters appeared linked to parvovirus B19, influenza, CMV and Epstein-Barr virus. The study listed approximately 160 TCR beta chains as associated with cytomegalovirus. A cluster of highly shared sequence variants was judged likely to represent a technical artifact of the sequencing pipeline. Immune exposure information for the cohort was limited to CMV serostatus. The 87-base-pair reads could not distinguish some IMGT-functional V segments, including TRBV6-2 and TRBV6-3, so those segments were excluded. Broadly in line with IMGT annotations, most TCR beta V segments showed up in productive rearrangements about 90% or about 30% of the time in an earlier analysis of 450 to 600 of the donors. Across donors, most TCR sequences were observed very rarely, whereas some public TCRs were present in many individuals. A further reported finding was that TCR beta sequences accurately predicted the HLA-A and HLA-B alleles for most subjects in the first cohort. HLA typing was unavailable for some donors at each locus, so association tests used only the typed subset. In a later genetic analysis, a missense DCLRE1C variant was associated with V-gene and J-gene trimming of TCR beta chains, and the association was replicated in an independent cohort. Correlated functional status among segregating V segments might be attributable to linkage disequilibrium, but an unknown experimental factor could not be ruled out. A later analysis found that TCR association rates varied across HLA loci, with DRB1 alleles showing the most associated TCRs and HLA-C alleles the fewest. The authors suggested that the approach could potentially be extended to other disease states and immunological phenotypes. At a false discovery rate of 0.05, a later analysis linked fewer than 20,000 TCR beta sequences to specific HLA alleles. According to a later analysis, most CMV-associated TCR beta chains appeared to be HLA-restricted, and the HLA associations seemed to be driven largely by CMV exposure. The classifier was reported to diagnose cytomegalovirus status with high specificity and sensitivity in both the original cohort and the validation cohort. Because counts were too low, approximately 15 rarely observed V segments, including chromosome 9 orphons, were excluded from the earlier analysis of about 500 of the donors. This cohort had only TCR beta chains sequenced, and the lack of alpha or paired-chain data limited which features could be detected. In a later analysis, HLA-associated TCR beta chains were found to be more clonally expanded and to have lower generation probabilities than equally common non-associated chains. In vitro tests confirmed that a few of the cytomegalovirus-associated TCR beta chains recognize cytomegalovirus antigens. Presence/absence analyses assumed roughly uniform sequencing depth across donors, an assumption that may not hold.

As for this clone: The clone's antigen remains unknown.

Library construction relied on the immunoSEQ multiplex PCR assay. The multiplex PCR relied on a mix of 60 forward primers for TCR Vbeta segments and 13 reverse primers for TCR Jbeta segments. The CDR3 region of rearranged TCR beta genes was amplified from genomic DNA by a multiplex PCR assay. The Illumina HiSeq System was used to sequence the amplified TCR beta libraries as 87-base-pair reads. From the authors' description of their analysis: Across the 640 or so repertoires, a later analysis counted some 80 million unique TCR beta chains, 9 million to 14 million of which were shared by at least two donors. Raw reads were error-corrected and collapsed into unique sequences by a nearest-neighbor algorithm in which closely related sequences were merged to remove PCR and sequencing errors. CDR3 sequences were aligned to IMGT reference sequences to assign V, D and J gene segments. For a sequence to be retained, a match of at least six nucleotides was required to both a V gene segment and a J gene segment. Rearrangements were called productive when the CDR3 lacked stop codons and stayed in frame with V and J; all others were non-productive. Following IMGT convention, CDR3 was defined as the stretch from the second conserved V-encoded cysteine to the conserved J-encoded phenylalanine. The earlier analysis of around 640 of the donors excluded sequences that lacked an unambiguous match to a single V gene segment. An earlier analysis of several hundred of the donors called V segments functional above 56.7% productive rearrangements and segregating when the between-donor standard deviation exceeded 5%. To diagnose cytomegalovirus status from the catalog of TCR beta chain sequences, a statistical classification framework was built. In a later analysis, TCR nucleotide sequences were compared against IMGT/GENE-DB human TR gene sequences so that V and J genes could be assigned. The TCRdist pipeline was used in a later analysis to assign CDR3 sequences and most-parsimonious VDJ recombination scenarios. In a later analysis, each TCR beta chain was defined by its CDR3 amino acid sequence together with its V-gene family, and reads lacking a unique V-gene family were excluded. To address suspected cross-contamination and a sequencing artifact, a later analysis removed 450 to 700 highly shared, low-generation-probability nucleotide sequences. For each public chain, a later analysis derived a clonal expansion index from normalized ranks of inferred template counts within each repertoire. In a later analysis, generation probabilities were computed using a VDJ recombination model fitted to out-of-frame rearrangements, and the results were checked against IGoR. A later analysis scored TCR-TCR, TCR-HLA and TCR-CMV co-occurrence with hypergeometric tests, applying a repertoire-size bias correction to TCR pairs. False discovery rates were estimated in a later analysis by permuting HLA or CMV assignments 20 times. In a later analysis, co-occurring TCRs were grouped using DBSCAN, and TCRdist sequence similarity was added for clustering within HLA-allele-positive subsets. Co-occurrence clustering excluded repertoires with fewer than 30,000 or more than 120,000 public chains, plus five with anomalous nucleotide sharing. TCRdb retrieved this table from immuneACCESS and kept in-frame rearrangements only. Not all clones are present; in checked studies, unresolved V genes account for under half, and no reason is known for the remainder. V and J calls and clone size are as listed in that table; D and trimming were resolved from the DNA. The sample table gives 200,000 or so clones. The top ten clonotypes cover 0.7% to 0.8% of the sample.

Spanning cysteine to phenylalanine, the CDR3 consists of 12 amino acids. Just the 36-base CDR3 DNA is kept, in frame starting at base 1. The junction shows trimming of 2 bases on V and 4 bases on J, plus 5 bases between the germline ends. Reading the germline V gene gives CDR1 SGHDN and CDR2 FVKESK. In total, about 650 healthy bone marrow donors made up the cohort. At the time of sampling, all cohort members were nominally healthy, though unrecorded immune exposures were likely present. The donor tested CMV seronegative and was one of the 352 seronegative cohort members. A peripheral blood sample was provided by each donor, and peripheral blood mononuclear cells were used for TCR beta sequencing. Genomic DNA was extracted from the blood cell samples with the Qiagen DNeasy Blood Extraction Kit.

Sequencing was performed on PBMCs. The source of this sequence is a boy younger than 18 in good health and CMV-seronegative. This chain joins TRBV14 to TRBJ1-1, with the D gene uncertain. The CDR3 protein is CASSQYGTEAFF. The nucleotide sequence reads TGTGCCAGCAGCCAATACGGCACTGAAGCTTTCTTT.